This T cell receptor (beta chain) is from a study of T cell changes during pregnancy in multiple sclerosis. Data came from immunoSEQ multiplex PCR; TCRdb stores just in-frame clones and leaves some out. The repertoire holds a few thousand clones, with 81% as singletons. The CDR3 totals 15 residues. Germline CDR1 SQVTM, CDR2 ANQGSEA. Losses at the gene ends were 7 bases for V and 1 base for J; bases not matched to a gene: 10. Sequenced material: CD8+ T cells from peripheral blood mononuclear cells, taken in the second trimester of pregnancy. The chain recombines TRBV29-1 with TRBJ2-1; TRBD2 aligns across 7 bases. This sequence was found in a female donor in good health, enrolled as a control in a pregnancy study. As DNA, the CDR3 is TGCAGCGCCGGGGAGGGAGTAAAATCCTACAATGAGCAGTTCTTC. It encodes CSAGEGVKSYNEQFF.